This TCR beta chain was identified during a study of cytomegalovirus exposure and HLA in healthy donors (dated by TCRdb to the late 2010s). General notes on the study: An earlier analysis of 550 to 700 of the donors reported more than 250 Gb of sequence data and 100 million to 140 million unique TCR beta sequences from 150 million to 200 million T cells. An earlier analysis of 587 of the donors used high-throughput TCR beta sequencing to judge whether each TCR beta V gene segment behaved as functional or pseudogenic. Every discovery cohort repertoire had been produced on one sequencing platform. Because of strong linkage in the cohort, 4 to 6 DR-DQ haplotypes were treated as single units for association and clustering. High-throughput TCR immunosequencing, statistical association of individual TCRs with disease status, and machine learning were combined to predict cytomegalovirus infection status. The later analysis used no new phenotypic data to find candidate immune exposures, relying instead on TCR beta sequences and their occurrence across donors. A later analysis re-examined previously published TCR beta repertoires from over 500 donors and added high-resolution HLA genotyping to investigate patterns of TCR occurrence. Around 330 gigabases of sequencing data and around 80 million unique TCR sequences made up an early release that covered roughly 670 HLA-typed donors. Alongside the repertoire data, information on donor age, sex, ethnicity and CMV serostatus was compiled. Using immunosequencing, the study profiled T cell repertoires from 500 to 800 subjects and related those repertoires to cytomegalovirus serostatus. Along with the roughly 670-subject first cohort, a separate validation cohort of roughly 110 different subjects was used. The number of typed donors differed by locus: about 620-630 for A, B, C, DRB1 and DQB1; some 540 for DQA1; 600 to 610 for DPA1; and around 490 for DPB1. The study was designed to test whether signatures of past pathogen exposure could be identified by cataloging public T cell receptors. Among the roughly 390 genotyped donors, around 81% belonged to the genetic ancestry cluster associated with self-reported Caucasian donors. Among about 360 genotyped donors of the cohort, an average of about 240,000 unique TCR beta nucleotide sequences were sequenced per donor, 15% to 20% of them non-productive. HLA typing included class I and class II loci at four-digit resolution. A later genetic analysis used genome-wide SNP genotypes for about 65% of the roughly 700 donors, treating that subset as a discovery cohort.

Comment on this clone: The specificity of this receptor is unknown. Nothing much larger sits one base from this clone, and base qualities are not available.

Receptor libraries were prepared by the immunoSEQ multiplex PCR assay. A mixture of 60 forward primers for TCR Vbeta segments and 13 reverse primers for TCR Jbeta segments was used in the multiplex PCR. The CDR3 region of rearranged TCR beta genes was amplified from genomic DNA with a multiplex PCR assay. Amplified TCR beta libraries were sequenced as 87-base-pair reads on the Illumina HiSeq System. As for the authors' bioinformatics: A later analysis tallied roughly 76 million unique TCR beta chains across the 666 repertoires, and around 10 million of those chains were shared by two or more donors. Raw reads were error-corrected and collapsed into unique sequences by a nearest-neighbor algorithm in which closely related sequences were merged to remove PCR and sequencing errors. Alignment of CDR3 sequences to IMGT reference sequences was used to assign V, D and J gene segments. For a sequence to be retained, a match of at least six nucleotides to both a V gene segment and a J gene segment was required. Rearrangements were called productive when the CDR3 lacked stop codons and stayed in frame with V and J; all others were non-productive. Following IMGT convention, CDR3 was defined as the stretch from the second conserved V-encoded cysteine up to the conserved J-encoded phenylalanine. Sequences without an unambiguous match to a single V gene segment were excluded from the earlier analysis of a few hundred of the donors. In an earlier analysis of 500 to 750 of the donors, V segments were called functional above 56.7% productive rearrangements and were called segregating when the between-donor standard deviation exceeded 5%. To diagnose cytomegalovirus status from the catalog of TCR beta chain sequences, a statistical classification framework was built. In a later analysis, V and J genes were assigned by comparing TCR nucleotide sequences against IMGT/GENE-DB human TR gene sequences. In a later analysis, CDR3 sequences and most-parsimonious VDJ recombination scenarios were assigned using the TCRdist pipeline. A later analysis defined each TCR beta chain by its CDR3 amino acid sequence plus V-gene family, and excluded reads lacking a unique V-gene family. A later analysis removed 592 highly shared, low-generation-probability nucleotide sequences to deal with suspected cross-contamination and a sequencing artifact. For each public chain, a later analysis derived a clonal expansion index from normalized ranks of inferred template counts within each repertoire. A later analysis computed generation probabilities with a VDJ recombination model fitted to out-of-frame rearrangements, and checked the results against IGoR. Hypergeometric tests were used in a later analysis to score TCR-TCR, TCR-HLA and TCR-CMV co-occurrence, with a repertoire-size bias correction applied to the TCR pairs. In a later analysis, false discovery rates were estimated by permuting HLA or CMV assignments 20 times. In a later analysis, co-occurring TCRs were grouped using DBSCAN, and TCRdist sequence similarity was added for clustering within HLA-allele-positive subsets. Repertoires with fewer than 30,000 or more than 120,000 public chains, plus five repertoires with anomalous nucleotide sharing, were excluded from co-occurrence clustering. TCRdb retrieved this table from immuneACCESS and kept in-frame rearrangements only. Not all clones are present; in checked studies, unresolved V genes account for under half, and no reason is known for the remainder. The V and J calls and the clone size are those of that table, but D and trimming were determined from the DNA. Present in this sample are around 220,000 clones, 60% to 80% of which were seen just once. The top ten hold 1.8% of the sample.

V is shortened by 3 bases, J by 0 bases, and the region joining them spans 10 bases. Based on the germline V gene, the CDR1 and CDR2 sequences are SGDLS and YYNGEE. From the cysteine through the phenylalanine, the CDR3 covers 15 amino acids. The sequence is cut down to CDR3 DNA, 45 bases in frame from base 1. The cohort consisted of more than 650 healthy bone marrow donors. Cohort members were all nominally healthy when sampled, although unrecorded immune exposures were likely present. The donor tested CMV seronegative, placing the donor among the 352 seronegative members of the cohort. A peripheral blood sample was collected from each donor, and TCR beta sequencing was performed on peripheral blood mononuclear cells. Genomic DNA extraction from the blood cell samples was performed with the Qiagen DNeasy Blood Extraction Kit. Overall results and qualifications from the work: The earlier analysis of almost 600 of the donors excluded 15 to 20 rarely observed V segments, including chromosome 9 orphons, because counts were too low. The study listed approximately 160 TCR beta chains as associated with cytomegalovirus. A further reported finding was that TCR beta sequences accurately predicted the HLA-A and HLA-B alleles for most subjects in the first cohort. An earlier analysis of some 590 of the donors showed that most TCR beta V segments appeared in productive rearrangements either about 90% or about 30% of the time, which broadly matched IMGT annotations. The only immune exposure information available for the cohort was CMV serostatus. A cluster of highly shared sequence variants was judged likely to represent a technical artifact of the sequencing pipeline. In vitro tests confirmed that three of the cytomegalovirus-associated TCR beta chains recognize cytomegalovirus antigens. According to a later genetic analysis, donors in an Asian-associated ancestry cluster had fewer N-insertions in productive TCRs than the roughly 700-donor mean. This cohort had only TCR beta chains sequenced, and the lack of alpha or paired-chain data limited which features could be detected. A later genetic analysis associated a missense DCLRE1C variant with V-gene and J-gene trimming of TCR beta chains, and an independent cohort replicated the association. In a later analysis, HLA-associated TCR beta chains showed more clonal expansion and lower generation probabilities than non-associated chains that were equally common. Across donors, most TCR sequences were observed very rarely, whereas some public TCRs were present in many individuals. It was suggested by the authors that the approach could potentially be generalized to other disease states and immunological phenotypes. Some IMGT-functional V segments, including TRBV6-2 and TRBV6-3, could not be told apart with the 87-base-pair reads, so those segments were excluded. In a later analysis, several top co-occurrence clusters were reported to appear linked to parvovirus B19, influenza, CMV and Epstein-Barr virus. A later analysis found that TCR association rates varied across HLA loci, with DRB1 alleles showing the most associated TCRs and HLA-C alleles the fewest. A later analysis found that most CMV-associated TCR beta chains appeared HLA-restricted, with HLA associations seemingly driven largely by CMV exposure. Sequencing depth was assumed to be roughly uniform across donors in the presence/absence analyses, though that assumption may not hold. Cytomegalovirus status was reported to be diagnosed by the classifier with high specificity and sensitivity in both the original and validation cohorts. Because HLA typing was unavailable for some donors at each locus, only the typed subset was used in association tests. Specific HLA alleles were associated with over 15,000 TCR beta sequences at a false discovery rate of 0.05 in a later analysis. When HLA alleles, especially DR and DQ, strongly co-occurred, TCR associations were difficult to assign to individual alleles. Correlated functional status among segregating V segments might be attributable to linkage disequilibrium, but an unknown experimental factor could not be ruled out.

This chain is built from TRBV9 and TRBJ1-3; TRBD1 is a possible D gene, resting on 5 matching bases. The sequenced sample consisted of PBMCs. This receptor was taken from a young woman in good health and CMV-seronegative. At the DNA level, the sequence is TGTGCCAGCAGCGGCCGGGACTACTCTGGAAACACCATATATTTT. The encoded protein is CASSGRDYSGNTIYF.